These T cell receptor beta chains were read from a single sample in a study of cytomegalovirus exposure and HLA in healthy donors. Some clones are missing from TCRdb's copy, which holds only in-frame ones; the method was immunoSEQ multiplex PCR. Among some 130,000 clones listed, approximately 78% were seen once. The sequencing input was PBMCs. Receptor source: a female donor in good health and CMV-seronegative. Each CDR3 is given with its conserved first and last residue. Fields, in order: V gene, clone size, J gene, CDR3 protein. The listing skips clone size in some rows; elsewhere it reads once, few, many or a size class.

v_gene: TRBV7-9
abundance: .
j_gene: TRBJ2-3
CDR3aa: CASIPGQGKDTQYF

v_gene: TRBV4-3
abundance: few
j_gene: TRBJ1-5
CDR3aa: CASSQDRQYGNQPQHF

v_gene: TRBV4-3
abundance: few
j_gene: TRBJ2-1
CDR3aa: CASSMPTHGGRYNEQFF

v_gene: TRBV5-1
abundance: once
j_gene: TRBJ2-2
CDR3aa: CASSLFSGGGELFF

v_gene: TRBV10-3
abundance: .
j_gene: TRBJ2-1
CDR3aa: CAISGFGGTSPNNEQFF

v_gene: TRBV7-3
abundance: .
j_gene: TRBJ2-3
CDR3aa: CASSPSPPGQHTDTQYF

v_gene: TRBV9
abundance: .
j_gene: TRBJ1-1
CDR3aa: CASSVDPQGEGVNTEAFF

v_gene: TRBV19
abundance: .
j_gene: TRBJ2-3
CDR3aa: CASSIRRLAVTSTDTQYF

v_gene: TRBV5-1
abundance: .
j_gene: TRBJ1-6
CDR3aa: CASRKVEGSTYNSPLHF

v_gene: TRBV30
abundance: .
j_gene: TRBJ1-1
CDR3aa: CAWSVWGRNTEAFF

v_gene: TRBV5-3
abundance: .
j_gene: TRBJ1-1
CDR3aa: CARSPEAGGTEAFF

v_gene: TRBV5-1
abundance: .
j_gene: TRBJ2-5
CDR3aa: CASSLAGVQETQYF

v_gene: TRBV5-8
abundance: few
j_gene: TRBJ1-4
CDR3aa: CASSLGQGQENEKLFF

v_gene: TRBV28
abundance: .
j_gene: TRBJ1-2
CDR3aa: CASSFPASAQGYGYTF

v_gene: TRBV29-1
abundance: .
j_gene: TRBJ2-7
CDR3aa: CSVVGGAYEQYF

v_gene: TRBV20-1
abundance: once
j_gene: TRBJ2-3
CDR3aa: CSARVEDTQYF

v_gene: TRBV30
abundance: .
j_gene: TRBJ1-2
CDR3aa: CAWARTGYGYTF

v_gene: TRBV5-1
abundance: .
j_gene: TRBJ2-4
CDR3aa: CASSLGTVGVKNIQYF

v_gene: TRBV9
abundance: .
j_gene: TRBJ2-5
CDR3aa: CASSVGLAGETQYF

v_gene: TRBV4-1
abundance: .
j_gene: TRBJ1-1
CDR3aa: CASSQVALSLAAFF

v_gene: TRBV19
abundance: few
j_gene: TRBJ2-7
CDR3aa: CASRMGQESDEQYF

v_gene: TRBV7-9
abundance: .
j_gene: TRBJ2-7
CDR3aa: CASRAPRGREPYEQYF

v_gene: TRBV27
abundance: .
j_gene: TRBJ1-2
CDR3aa: CASSSTGAGGYTF

v_gene: TRBV7-2
abundance: .
j_gene: TRBJ1-5
CDR3aa: CASSFSGQFNQPQHF

v_gene: TRBV28
abundance: .
j_gene: TRBJ1-5
CDR3aa: CASRRQRDQPQHF

v_gene: TRBV5-1
abundance: .
j_gene: TRBJ1-2
CDR3aa: CASRLQSANYGYTF

v_gene: TRBV2
abundance: .
j_gene: TRBJ2-1
CDR3aa: CASSEPDRGQLAYEQFF

v_gene: TRBV15
abundance: few
j_gene: TRBJ1-2
CDR3aa: CATSRDWQTNYGYTF

v_gene: TRBV5-1
abundance: .
j_gene: TRBJ1-1
CDR3aa: CASSPEGQGATEAFF

v_gene: TRBV18
abundance: .
j_gene: TRBJ2-2
CDR3aa: CASSRDSTGGELFF

v_gene: TRBV5-1
abundance: .
j_gene: TRBJ2-5
CDR3aa: CASRVEQETQYF

v_gene: TRBV5-1
abundance: .
j_gene: TRBJ1-1
CDR3aa: CASSLTGLGSAEAFF

v_gene: TRBV28
abundance: .
j_gene: TRBJ1-1
CDR3aa: CASSSPSPQAILNTEAFF

v_gene: TRBV10-2
abundance: .
j_gene: TRBJ2-7
CDR3aa: CASSSGGFGEQYF

v_gene: TRBV18
abundance: .
j_gene: TRBJ2-6
CDR3aa: CASSPPGAGANVLTF

v_gene: TRBV19
abundance: once
j_gene: TRBJ2-7
CDR3aa: CASSPLSGKTYEQYF

v_gene: TRBV5-6
abundance: once
j_gene: TRBJ2-3
CDR3aa: CASSFGGRDTQYF

v_gene: TRBV18
abundance: .
j_gene: TRBJ2-1
CDR3aa: CASSPPLTSGYNEQFF

v_gene: TRBV28
abundance: .
j_gene: TRBJ1-1
CDR3aa: CASSLNAGAEAFF

v_gene: TRBV5-6
abundance: once
j_gene: TRBJ2-5
CDR3aa: CASSYPPGQETQYF

v_gene: TRBV7-2
abundance: .
j_gene: TRBJ2-1
CDR3aa: CASSLEALLYNEQFF

v_gene: TRBV15
abundance: .
j_gene: TRBJ2-1
CDR3aa: CATSRGGSRTYNEQFF

v_gene: TRBV7-3
abundance: few
j_gene: TRBJ2-1
CDR3aa: CASSLTSGRSLLF

v_gene: TRBV5-6
abundance: once
j_gene: TRBJ2-7
CDR3aa: CASSLRTSHEQYF

v_gene: TRBV4-3
abundance: few
j_gene: TRBJ2-1
CDR3aa: CASSQDWTSEYNEQFF

v_gene: TRBV10-3
abundance: .
j_gene: TRBJ1-3
CDR3aa: CAISEQAPWGAGNTIYF

v_gene: TRBV7-2
abundance: .
j_gene: TRBJ1-2
CDR3aa: CASSRDRGNYGYTF

v_gene: TRBV15
abundance: .
j_gene: TRBJ1-2
CDR3aa: CATSGLVGGRDSNYGYTF

v_gene: TRBV28
abundance: few
j_gene: TRBJ1-2
CDR3aa: CASRQGGIYGYTF

v_gene: TRBV7-2
abundance: .
j_gene: TRBJ2-7
CDR3aa: CASSLDRVGSYEQYF

v_gene: TRBV10-3
abundance: .
j_gene: TRBJ1-4
CDR3aa: CAISEPDRDRDEKLFF

v_gene: TRBV2
abundance: .
j_gene: .
CDR3aa: CASTGSSSYEQYF

v_gene: TRBV5-1
abundance: .
j_gene: TRBJ1-1
CDR3aa: CASSKPGQGMNTEAFF

v_gene: TRBV7-9
abundance: .
j_gene: TRBJ2-7
CDR3aa: CASSNSSGLGEQYF

v_gene: TRBV28
abundance: .
j_gene: TRBJ1-2
CDR3aa: CASSLSDYGYTF

v_gene: TRBV5-1
abundance: .
j_gene: TRBJ2-7
CDR3aa: CASSLSPGKYEQYF

v_gene: TRBV2
abundance: .
j_gene: TRBJ2-1
CDR3aa: CASSGLVPGSYNEQFF

v_gene: TRBV19
abundance: .
j_gene: TRBJ1-1
CDR3aa: CASSSPGWNTEAFF

v_gene: TRBV5-1
abundance: .
j_gene: TRBJ1-2
CDR3aa: CASSSLEGTGVGYTF

v_gene: TRBV6-6
abundance: few
j_gene: TRBJ1-5
CDR3aa: CASSLGGGGNQPQHF